Presented here are 14 T cell receptor beta chains from one specimen sequenced in a study of T cells in Graves' hyperthyroidism and ophthalmopathy. From RNA transcripts, TCR beta CDR3 regions were amplified. The HTBI set primed first-round TCR CDR3 RT-PCR. TCRdb independently ran MiXCR on the multiplex PCR reads; one entry per CDR3 protein. Of 400,000 to 450,000 distinct CDR3 sequences in the sample, roughly 14% were seen once. The sample comprised blood. Every receptor here comes from a man aged 18 to 29 with Graves' ophthalmopathy.

In this sample, this clonotype turned up a few times. The chain is built from TRBV19 and TRBJ1-2; D is uncertain. Trimming pared 3 bases from V and 4 bases from J, leaving 12 bases between. This CDR3 region has 14 residues. Germline V gene data show CDR1 as LNHDA and CDR2 as SQIVND (reference sequence). This chain's CDR3 is CASSILAQSYGYTF. The CDR3 DNA follows: TGTGCCAGTAGTATTTTGGCTCAAAGCTATGGCTACACCTTC. Full variable domain (missing parts from reference TRBV19 and TRBJ1-2): DGGITQSPKYLFRKEGQNVTLSCEQNLNHDAMYWYRQDPGQGLRLIYYSQIVNDFQKGDIAEGYSVSREKKESFPLTVTSAQKNPTAFYLCASSILAQSYGYTFGSGTRLTVV.

The chain carries TRBV20-1 and TRBJ2-1; 12 nucleotides agree with TRBD2. This CDR3 spans 16 amino acids. Germline assignment: CDR1 DFQATT and CDR2 SNEGSKA (reference sequence). V was pared by 3 bases and J by 6 bases, with 9 bases of the junction left unmatched. The CDR3 coding sequence is TGCAGTGCTAGGGGATTTCTAGCGGGGGGGCCCAATGAGCAGTTCTTC. Translation gives CSARGFLAGGPNEQFF.

This clonotype was recorded many times. This rearrangement joins TRBV27 to TRBJ1-6, with D uncertain. Germline V gives CDR1 MNHEY, CDR2 SMNVEV (reference sequence). V lost 0 bases and J 10 bases, leaving 7 bases between the germline ends. The CDR3 totals 13 residues. The CDR3, as DNA: TGTGCCAGCAGTTTATCGGGAGACTCACCCCTCCACTTT. It translates to CASSLSGDSPLHF.

V and J are TRBV5-1 and TRBJ2-5; D remains ambiguous. This CDR3 is built from 14 residues. The V gene lost 4 bases and the J gene lost 4 bases, with 14 bases spanning the gap. Germline-derived CDR1 and CDR2 are SGHRS and YFSETQ. CDR3 bases: TGCGCCAGCAGCACGTTACAAGCCCCAGAGACCCAGTACTTC. It yields the protein CASSTLQAPETQYF.

At least ten counts were recorded for this clonotype. This chain uses TRBV20-1 with TRBJ2-7, with TRBD2 identical over 8 bases. With 3 bases clipped from V and 4 bases from J, the junction kept 5 bases outside the gene matches. This CDR3 region has 13 residues. Germline loops: CDR1 DFQATT, CDR2 SNEGSKA (reference sequence). CDR3 sequence: CSARAGGVYEQYF. The CDR3 bases are TGCAGTGCTAGGGCGGGGGGAGTGTACGAGCAGTACTTC.

The chain uses TRBV27 and TRBJ2-5; 12 positions agree with TRBD2. Germline values: CDR1 MNHEY, CDR2 SMNVEV (reference sequence). This CDR3 region has 14 residues. With 7 bases clipped from V and 5 bases from J, the junction kept 5 bases outside the gene matches. CDR3 protein: CASTSGGAGETQYF. The CDR3 DNA follows: TGTGCCAGCACTAGCGGGGGGGCCGGGGAGACCCAGTACTTC.

This clonotype has at least ten counts. Sequence at one end of the junction differs from germline and may be a read error. The chain employs TRBV7-8 and TRBJ2-4; D ambiguous. This CDR3 has 17 amino acids. Germline CDR1 SGHVS, CDR2 FQNEAQ. The CDR3 bases are TGTGCCAGCAGCATAGCAGAAAGTAGGCTAGCCAAAAACATTCAGTACTTC. It translates to CASSIAESRLAKNIQYF. Based on the CDR3 plus reference TRBV7-8 and TRBJ2-4, the full variable domain is GAGVSQSPRYKVAKRGQDVALRCDPISGHVSLFWYQQALGQGPEFLTYFQNEAQLDKSGLPSDRFFAERPEGSVSTLKIQRTQQEDSAVYLCASSIAESRLAKNIQYFGAGTRLSVL.

This clonotype was seen a handful of times. The V gene is TRBV10-3, the J gene TRBJ2-5; TRBD2 matches 8 bases. The junction had 2 bases not matched to a gene; V was cut back by 2 bases and J by 3 bases. CDR1 ENHRY and CDR2 SYGVKD come from the germline V gene. The CDR3 has 14 residues. CDR3 in amino acids: CAISEGRGEETQYF. CDR3 nucleotide sequence: TGTGCCATCAGTGAGGGGCGGGGGGAAGAGACCCAGTACTTC.

The chain combines TRBV5-1 with TRBJ2-7; TRBD1 matches at 9 bases. V was clipped by 3 bases and J by 5 bases; unmatched bases: 12. The CDR3 is 16 residues long. The germline CDR1 and CDR2 sequences are SGHRS and YFSETQ. The DNA of the CDR3 is TGCGCCAGCAGCTCTATACTGACAGGGGGGCCCCACGAGCAGTACTTC. Protein product: CASSSILTGGPHEQYF.

This clonotype was counted many times. The chain has TRBV29-1 and TRBJ1-1; D not certain. The V gene lost 1 base and the J gene lost 1 base, with 7 bases spanning the gap. This CDR3 has 13 residues. Germline CDR1 and CDR2: SQVTM and ANQGSEA. Here the CDR3 reads CSVEGTENTEAFF. In DNA, the CDR3 is TGCAGCGTTGAAGGAACTGAGAACACTGAAGCTTTCTTT.

This clonotype was observed at least ten times. The chain joins TRBV13 to TRBJ2-1, with 7 bases fitting TRBD2. Unmatched junction bases numbered 12, after V lost 5 bases and J lost 8 bases. The CDR3 consists of 15 residues. Germline V CDR1 and CDR2: PRHDT, FYEKMQ (reference sequence). CDR3 nucleotide sequence: TGTGCCAGCAGCACCGGGGGGAGCTTCTGGGATGAGCAGTTCTTC. Translated: CASSTGGSFWDEQFF. Full variable domain (rest looked up from reference TRBV13 and TRBJ2-1): AAGVIQSPRHLIKEKRETATLKCYPIPRHDTVYWYQQGPGQDPQFLISFYEKMQSDKGSIPDRFSAQQFSDYHSELNMSSLELGDSALYFCASSTGGSFWDEQFFGPGTRLTVL.

This clonotype was seen many times. The chain uses TRBV5-1 and TRBJ2-3, with 9 bases matching TRBD2. The V and J ends lost 3 bases and 6 bases, in that order; junction bases with no gene match: 11. The CDR3 has 16 amino acids. CDR1 is SGHRS and CDR2 is YFSETQ in the germline V gene. CDR3 in DNA: TGCGCCAGCAGCTGGACTAGCGTACTACCTGGGGATACGCAGTATTTT. Its protein product is CASSWTSVLPGDTQYF.

This clonotype has at least ten counts. The rearrangement links TRBV4-1 to TRBJ1-1; 9 bases align to TRBD1. The CDR3 has 17 amino acids. The trim removed 1 base at V and 3 bases at J, leaving 9 bases unmatched. Germline CDR1 and CDR2: MGHRA and YSYEKL. The CDR3 sequence: CASSQALNRGRHTEAFF. The CDR3 nucleotides read TGCGCCAGCAGCCAAGCGTTGAACAGGGGGCGACACACTGAAGCTTTCTTT.

This clonotype was counted between two and nine times. The chain carries TRBV7-6 and TRBJ2-1; no clear D gene. Per germline, CDR1 SGHVS and CDR2 FNYEAQ. The V gene lost 7 bases and the J gene lost 0 bases, with 10 bases spanning the gap. The CDR3 has 14 residues. The CDR3 region has the DNA TGTGCCAGCACCCAGACACTCTCCTACAATGAGCAGTTCTTC. Translation gives CASTQTLSYNEQFF.